A single sample gave rise to the 22 T cell receptor beta chains below, sequenced in a study of cytomegalovirus exposure and HLA in healthy donors. PCR employed 60 Vbeta and 13 Jbeta primers. The assay was immunoSEQ multiplex PCR, and TCRdb's table has in-frame clones only and misses some. The sample shows roughly 120,000 clones, approximately 80% of them seen only once. Input material: PBMCs. Receptor source: a man in his fifties in good health and CMV-seropositive.

The chain carries TRBV6-5 and TRBJ1-2; tentatively, D is TRBD1 (6 bases). Germline assignment: CDR1 MNHEY and CDR2 SVGAGI. This CDR3 is built from 15 residues. With 0 bases removed from V and 6 bases from J, the gap between germline ends came to 14 bases. The CDR3, as DNA: TGTGCCAGCAGTTACTCGATTAACAGGGTGGATGGCTACACCTTC. Translating gives CASSYSINRVDGYTF.

This clone has just one count. The rearrangement uses TRBV30 and TRBJ1-2; the match to TRBD1 covers 12 bases. Germline V gene sequence: CDR1 GTSNPN, CDR2 SVGIG (reference sequence). J was trimmed by 4 bases and V by 2 bases; bases with no gene match: 8. This CDR3 comprises 16 residues. The CDR3: CAWSRPGTGGPYGYTF. CDR3 DNA: TGTGCCTGGAGTCGCCCCGGGACAGGGGGCCCCTATGGCTACACCTTC.

The J gene is TRBJ2-5, the V gene TRBV28; 7 nucleotides line up with TRBD1. The CDR3 is 14 amino acids. J lost 2 bases, V lost 5 bases, and 5 bases had no gene match. CDR1 is MDHEN, CDR2 SYDVKM, per germline. The CDR3 loop reads CASSPGQRQETQYF. CDR3 sequence (DNA): TGTGCCAGCAGTCCGGGACAGAGACAAGAGACCCAGTACTTC.

As for this clone: At one end, the junction sequence differs from germline, possibly due to a read error. Other nucleotide sequences from this sample produce the same CDR3. The genes are TRBV9 and TRBJ1-1; possible D gene TRBD1, 6 bases. The length of the CDR3 is 14 residues. The germline gives CDR1 SGDLS, CDR2 YYNGEE. The CDR3 spells CASSAATGNTEAFF. The CDR3 DNA reads TGTGCCAGCAGCGCTGCTACAGGGAACACTGAAGCCTTCTTT.

This clone was seen more than once but under ten times. The rearrangement uses TRBV6-1 and TRBJ2-6, with 7 positions matching TRBD2. Germline V lookup: CDR1 MNHNS, CDR2 SASEGT. The CDR3 sequence is 15 residues long. With V trimmed by 4 bases and J by 0 bases, 0 bases remained unmatched. The CDR3 DNA reads as TGTGCCAGCAGTGGCGGGAGCTCTGGGGCCAACGTCCTGACTTTC. Translation gives CASSGGSSGANVLTF.

V is TRBV30 and J is TRBJ1-3; D ambiguous. Germline assignment: CDR1 GTSNPN and CDR2 SVGIG (reference sequence). The CDR3 has 14 amino acids. V was shortened by 0 bases and J by 1 base, with 7 bases between the two germline ends. CDR3 bases: TGTGCCTGGAGTGTAACATTATCTGGAAACACCATATATTTT. Translation gives CAWSVTLSGNTIYF.

The chain combines TRBV5-4 with TRBJ1-2; the match to TRBD1 covers 8 bases. Germline loops: CDR1 SGHNT, CDR2 YYREEE (reference sequence). With V trimmed by 4 bases and J by 8 bases, 4 bases remained unmatched. The CDR3 sequence is 12 residues long. In DNA form, the CDR3 reads TGTGCCAGCAGCGAGGACAGGGTAGGCTACACCTTC. Its translation is CASSEDRVGYTF.

This chain joins TRBV4-2 and TRBJ1-2, with 9 bases aligning to TRBD1. Trimming took 0 bases from V and 3 from J; bases not matched to a gene: 5. The CDR3 totals 16 residues. Germline V lookup: CDR1 LGHNA, CDR2 YNFKEQ. The CDR3 sequence: CASSQDEQGAHYGYTF. CDR3 DNA sequence: TGTGCCAGCAGCCAAGATGAACAGGGGGCCCACTATGGCTACACCTTC.

The chain links TRBV7-8 to TRBJ1-3; no firm D call. Per germline, CDR1 SGHVS and CDR2 FQNEAQ. This CDR3 contains 17 residues. Trimming cost V 1 base and J 0 bases, with 13 bases left between them. The CDR3 sequence is CASSLVPGVLSGNTIYF. The CDR3, as DNA: TGTGCCAGCAGCTTAGTCCCAGGCGTACTCTCTGGAAACACCATATATTTT.

The chain uses TRBV28 and TRBJ2-2; 8 bases agree with TRBD1. Trimming took 7 bases from V and 7 from J; bases not matched to a gene: 11. This CDR3 comprises 15 residues. Germline CDR1 reads MDHEN; CDR2 reads SYDVKM. CDR3 nucleotide sequence: TGTGCCAGCATCCCGGGACAGGTTTACAACGGGGAGCTGTTTTTT. This codes for CASIPGQVYNGELFF.

This chain joins TRBV30 and TRBJ1-2, with TRBD1 identical over 7 bases. This CDR3 spans 17 amino acids. Germline assignment: CDR1 GTSNPN and CDR2 SVGIG (reference sequence). With 3 bases clipped from V and 1 base from J, the junction kept 14 bases outside the gene matches. CDR3 bases: TGTGCCTGGAGCCGGGGACAGATAAGCAATGTTAACTATGGCTACACCTTC. Translating it yields CAWSRGQISNVNYGYTF.

V is TRBV15 and J is TRBJ1-3, with 7 bases identical to TRBD1. CDR3 length: 16 amino acids. Trimming took 1 base from V and 0 from J; bases not matched to a gene: 3. CDR1 is LNHNV and CDR2 is YYDKDF in the germline V gene (reference sequence). CDR3 sequence reads: CATSRGTGSSGNTIYF. In DNA, the CDR3 is TGTGCCACCAGCAGAGGGACAGGTTCCTCTGGAAACACCATATATTTT.

This clone was seen only once. J is TRBJ2-2 and V is TRBV10-1; TRBD2 is a possible D gene (6 bases). Trimming cost V 2 bases and J 0 bases, with 7 bases left between them. The CDR3 consists of 15 residues. The germline CDR1 and CDR2 sequences are WNHNN and SYGVQD (reference sequence). The CDR3 DNA sequence: TGCGCCAGCAGTGAGGGGACTGCGAACACCGGGGAGCTGTTTTTT. This encodes CASSEGTANTGELFF.

This clone was observed once. The chain employs TRBV13 and TRBJ2-1; 7 positions match TRBD2. This CDR3 comprises 15 residues. With 4 bases clipped from V and 6 bases from J, the junction kept 9 bases outside the gene matches. CDR1 PRHDT and CDR2 FYEKMQ come from the germline V gene (reference sequence). CDR3 in amino acids: CASSSIRRGFNEQFF. The CDR3 nucleotides read TGTGCCAGCAGCTCCATCCGGCGGGGGTTCAATGAGCAGTTCTTC.

The chain employs TRBV7-2 and TRBJ2-7, with 7 bases lining up with TRBD1. V was clipped by 5 bases and J by 0 bases; unmatched bases: 16. The germline gives CDR1 SGHTA, CDR2 FQGNSA. This CDR3 is built from 18 residues. CDR3 sequence reads: CASSTTLGDRQHSYEQYF. The CDR3 region has the DNA TGTGCCAGCAGCACGACTCTCGGGGACAGACAGCACTCCTACGAGCAGTACTTC. Full variable domain (missing parts from reference TRBV7-2 and TRBJ2-7): GAGVSQSPSNKVTEKGKDVELRCDPISGHTALYWYRQSLGQGLEFLIYFQGNSAPDKSGLPSDRFSAERTGGSVSTLTIQRTQQEDSAVYLCASSTTLGDRQHSYEQYFGPGTRLTVT.

This chain's CDR3 is CASSIRDRGGQPQHF. Here the CDR3 DNA reads TGTGCCAGTAGTATCCGGGACAGGGGAGGTCAGCCCCAGCATTTT. J is TRBJ1-5 and V is TRBV19; 10 positions agree with TRBD1. This CDR3 comprises 15 residues. V lost 3 bases, J lost 6 bases, and 5 bases stayed unmatched. Germline lookup yields CDR1 LNHDA and CDR2 SQIVND (reference sequence).

The V call is TRBV27, the J call TRBJ2-4; no reliable D call. The germline CDR1 and CDR2 sequences are MNHEY and SMNVEV (reference sequence). Trimming removed 4 bases from V and 2 bases from J, with 12 bases in between. The CDR3 has 15 amino acids. CDR3 nucleotide sequence: TGTGCCAGCAGTTCAAGACATCCCCCCAAAAACATTCAGTACTTC. This translates into CASSSRHPPKNIQYF.

This clone has just a few counts. One junction end does not reproduce the germline sequence, and a read error may be involved. The chain employs TRBV7-7 and TRBJ1-1; TRBD1 agrees at 7 bases. There are 19 residues in the CDR3. The germline V gene encodes CDR1 SSHAT and CDR2 FNYEAQ (reference sequence). CDR3 coding DNA: TGTGCTAGCAGCTTGGTCAAGGGCGGGACAGTCCACATGAACACTGAAGCTTTCTTT. This encodes CASSLVKGGTVHMNTEAFF.

V gene TRBV5-1 combines with J gene TRBJ2-4; 7 nucleotides agree with TRBD2. With 0 bases clipped from V and 6 bases from J, the junction kept 9 bases outside the gene matches. Germline CDR1 and CDR2: SGHRS and YFSETQ. This CDR3 has 16 residues. The CDR3 protein is CASSLGSGTTRNIQYF. The CDR3 bases are TGCGCCAGCAGCTTGGGTTCCGGGACTACCCGAAACATTCAGTACTTC.

This chain links TRBV6-1 with TRBJ1-1, with a possible D match to TRBD1 (5 bases). CDR3 length: 13 amino acids. The germline CDR1 and CDR2 sequences are MNHNS and SASEGT. Trimming took off 4 bases at V and 3 bases at J, with 9 bases between the two ends. CDR3 amino acids: CASSGTPHTEAFF. CDR3 in DNA: TGTGCCAGCAGTGGGACACCTCACACTGAAGCTTTCTTT.

This clone was seen only a few times. The chain joins TRBV2 to TRBJ2-1; 8 bases are shared with TRBD2. V shed 4 bases and J 4 bases; nucleotides not matched to a gene: 12. The CDR3 is 17 residues long. Germline assignment: CDR1 SNHLY and CDR2 FYNNEI. The CDR3 sequence: CASSGTSPALKYNEQFF. The CDR3 region has the DNA TGTGCCAGCAGTGGGACTAGCCCCGCTCTTAAATACAATGAGCAGTTCTTC.

CDR3 in amino acids: CASSPRIPTGGGGSNQPQHF. The CDR3 nucleotides read TGTGCCAGCTCACCAAGGATACCGACAGGGGGAGGCGGAAGCAATCAGCCCCAGCATTTT. The V gene is TRBV18, the J gene TRBJ1-5; 9 bases map to TRBD1. Per germline, CDR1 KGHSH and CDR2 LQKENI. This CDR3 contains 20 residues. Unmatched junction bases numbered 15, after V lost 2 bases and J lost 1 base.